One and the same sample provided the 27 T cell receptor beta chains below, sequenced in a study of T cell responses to AZD1222 COVID-19 vaccine. Clones were sequenced by immunoSEQ multiplex PCR, and TCRdb holds only the in-frame ones, with some missing. The sample holds about 120,000 clones; roughly 92% are singletons and the top ten take about 1.4%. The specimen comprised peripheral blood, sampled 28 days after the second AZD1222 dose. The receptors shown here come from an adult who received the AZD1222 COVID-19 vaccine.

The gene calls are TRBV19 and TRBJ2-1; 8 positions match TRBD1. J gave up 4 bases and V 5 bases, and 10 bases lay outside the gene matches. Germline CDR1 reads LNHDA; CDR2 reads SQIVND (reference sequence). This CDR3 region has 16 residues. The CDR3, as DNA: TGTGCCAGTAGTTTCTCCCGGGACAGGCTATACAATGAGCAGTTCTTC. Amino acids: CASSFSRDRLYNEQFF.

The gene calls are TRBV5-1 and TRBJ1-2; 9 bases align to TRBD1. The V and J ends lost 4 bases and 3 bases, in that order; junction bases with no gene match: 13. Germline CDR1 SGHRS, CDR2 YFSETQ. CDR3 size: 17 residues. The CDR3 DNA sequence: TGCGCCAGCAGCACGGATACAGGGGGCGCGAGTGACTATGGCTACACCTTC. Amino acid sequence: CASSTDTGGASDYGYTF.

The chain recombines TRBV3-1 (or the pseudogene TRBV3-2) with TRBJ2-1, with 10 bases lining up with TRBD2. V gave up 3 bases and J gave up 4 bases; unmatched junction bases: 6. CDR3 size: 16 residues. Germline CDR1 reads LGHDT; CDR2 reads YNNKEL (reference sequence). The CDR3 loop reads CASSHATSGFYNEQFF. In DNA form, the CDR3 reads TGTGCCAGCAGCCACGCGACTAGCGGGTTTTACAATGAGCAGTTCTTC.

The J gene is TRBJ1-5, the V gene TRBV18; D may be TRBD1 (5 bases). Germline V gives CDR1 KGHSH, CDR2 LQKENI. Between the trimmed V and J ends, which lost 3 bases and 4 bases, there was a span of 19 bases. The CDR3 runs 17 residues. CDR3 DNA sequence: TGTGCCAGCTCACCCACGATTGGAACCCGGGGGAATCAGCCCCAGCATTTT. Translation gives CASSPTIGTRGNQPQHF.

This rearrangement joins TRBV6-1 to TRBJ1-5, with D maybe TRBD1 (5 bases). Trimming pared 2 bases from V and 4 bases from J, leaving 15 bases between. Germline CDR1 and CDR2: MNHNS and SASEGT. This CDR3 region has 16 residues. CDR3 in amino acids: CASSELVGGENQPQHF. The CDR3 region has the DNA TGTGCCAGCAGTGAACTCGTCGGGGGGGAGAATCAGCCCCAGCATTTT.

In its sample, this clone was seen once. The DNA for the CDR3 is TGCGCCAGCAGCCAAGAACGAGCTACCAGCTCCTACGAGCAGTACTTC. It specifies CASSQERATSSYEQYF. V gene TRBV4-1 combines with J gene TRBJ2-7; D gene unclear. The germline V gene encodes CDR1 MGHRA and CDR2 YSYEKL. V was trimmed by 0 bases and J by 0 bases, leaving 12 bases between them. This CDR3 is built from 16 residues.

This chain connects TRBV11-2 to TRBJ1-1; D unclear. Germline values: CDR1 SGHAT, CDR2 FQNNGV. V lost 1 base and J 8 bases, leaving 11 bases between the germline ends. CDR3 size: 13 residues. The chain's CDR3 is CASSLALRWEAFF. The CDR3 DNA reads TGTGCCAGCAGCTTAGCGTTGCGGTGGGAAGCTTTCTTT.

The chain employs TRBV12-3 or TRBV12-4 and TRBJ2-2; 7 bases align to TRBD1. CDR3 length equals 13 residues. V lost 6 bases, J lost 6 bases, and 4 bases stayed unmatched. In nucleotides, the CDR3 is TGTGCCAGCAGGGAAAGGGGGCCCGGGGAGCTGTTTTTT. The encoded protein is CASRERGPGELFF.

The chain employs TRBV27 and TRBJ1-5, with 8 bases identical to TRBD1. CDR3 size: 16 residues. The V and J ends lost 5 bases and 2 bases, in that order; junction bases with no gene match: 8. The V gene's germline CDR1 is MNHEY and CDR2 SMNVEV (reference sequence). Here the CDR3 DNA reads TGTGCCAGCAGTCCTTGGACAGGGACGGGCAATCAGCCCCAGCATTTT. It specifies CASSPWTGTGNQPQHF.

This chain links TRBV7-9 with TRBJ1-6; TRBD1 might be the D (6 bases). This CDR3 comprises 14 residues. Germline V gene data show CDR1 as SEHNR and CDR2 as FQNEAQ (reference sequence). V was pared by 5 bases and J by 6 bases, with 11 bases between. CDR3 residues: CASSPIQGNSPLHF. The CDR3 DNA is TGTGCCAGCAGCCCGATACAGGGTAATTCACCCCTCCACTTT.

The CDR3 nucleotides read TGTGCCAGCAGTGAAGCCGCAGGGGGCCACCAGCCCCAGCATTTT. Its translation is CASSEAAGGHQPQHF. The rearrangement joins TRBV6-1 to TRBJ1-5; 8 bases align to TRBD1. Trimming cost V 0 bases and J 7 bases; bases outside gene matches: 5. Germline lookup yields CDR1 MNHNS and CDR2 SASEGT. The CDR3 consists of 15 residues.

The genes are TRBV6-5 and TRBJ2-2, with D possibly TRBD2 on 5 matching bases. This CDR3 spans 16 amino acids. V was clipped by 2 bases and J by 5 bases, with 15 bases between them. CDR1 and CDR2 (germline): MNHEY, SVGAGI. The CDR3 DNA follows: TGTGCCAGCAGTTACCTTCCCGGAGGAAGGACCGGGGAGCTGTTTTTT. It specifies CASSYLPGGRTGELFF.

The chain combines TRBV7-2 with TRBJ1-1, with unresolved D. This CDR3 comprises 13 residues. V shed 5 bases and J shed 1 base, with 8 bases lying between them. Germline CDR1 is SGHTA and CDR2 is FQGNSA. CDR3 sequence reads: CASSQQWNTEAFF. The CDR3 DNA reads as TGTGCCAGCAGCCAACAATGGAACACTGAAGCTTTCTTT.

The V and J genes are TRBV30 and TRBJ2-5, with a tentative D call TRBD1 (5 bases). The CDR3 has 11 amino acids. Trimming shortened V by 2 bases and J by 5 bases, and 6 bases separated the two germline ends. Germline CDR1 reads GTSNPN; CDR2 reads SVGIG (reference sequence). As DNA, the CDR3 is TGTGCCTGGAGTTCAGGGGAGACCCAGTACTTC. This sequence encodes CAWSSGETQYF.

The chain is built from TRBV7-3 and TRBJ2-1, with 9 bases that match TRBD1. This CDR3 region has 15 residues. Trimming removed 4 bases from V and 8 bases from J; junction bases left unmatched: 9. Germline CDR1 and CDR2: SGHTA and FQGTGA. CDR3 in amino acids: CASSSLYRGRDEQFF. The CDR3 DNA follows: TGTGCCAGCAGCTCGTTATACAGGGGGCGGGATGAGCAGTTCTTC.

The rearrangement links TRBV28 to TRBJ2-2; D unresolved. CDR1 and CDR2 (germline): MDHEN, SYDVKM. V was pared by 4 bases and J by 4 bases, with 16 bases between. The CDR3 spans 16 residues. Here the CDR3 reads CASSSDWERSTGELFF. As DNA, the CDR3 is TGTGCCAGCAGTTCCGACTGGGAACGTAGCACCGGGGAGCTGTTTTTT.

The genes are TRBV20-1 and TRBJ2-1; D gene unclear. Between the trimmed V and J ends, which lost 4 bases and 9 bases, there was a span of 7 bases. The CDR3 sequence is 10 residues long. The germline V gene encodes CDR1 DFQATT and CDR2 SNEGSKA (reference sequence). The DNA for the CDR3 is TGCAGTGCTAAGGCGCGTGAGCAGTTCTTC. Its protein product is CSAKAREQFF.

The V gene is TRBV6-5, the J gene TRBJ2-1, with a weak D call TRBD2 (6 bases). The CDR3 has 14 amino acids. Trimming pared 5 bases from V and 7 bases from J, leaving 15 bases between. Germline CDR1 MNHEY, CDR2 SVGAGI. The CDR3 coding sequence is TGTGCCAGCAGTCGTCCCGGGACTCTAAATGAGCAGTTCTTC. Protein: CASSRPGTLNEQFF.

The chain has TRBV30 and TRBJ1-3, with a possible D match to TRBD1 (6 bases). Germline loops: CDR1 GTSNPN, CDR2 SVGIG (reference sequence). This CDR3 contains 16 residues. Trimming stripped 4 bases from V and 0 bases from J, with 16 bases between. Here the CDR3 DNA reads TGTGCCTGGAAAATGACAGGCCTGAGCTCTGGAAACACCATATATTTT. Amino acid sequence: CAWKMTGLSSGNTIYF.

The chain's CDR3 is CASSPNRGLSDGYTF. CDR3 DNA: TGTGCCAGCTCACCGAACAGGGGGCTCTCGGATGGCTACACCTTC. The chain links TRBV18 to TRBJ1-2, with 9 bases identical to TRBD1. The CDR3 runs to 15 residues. CDR1 is KGHSH and CDR2 is LQKENI in the germline V gene. The trim removed 3 bases at V and 6 bases at J, leaving 8 bases unmatched.

J is TRBJ1-1 and V is TRBV11-2; no definite D call. V lost 6 bases, J lost 1 base, and 6 bases lay in between. This CDR3 is 12 amino acids long. From germline, CDR1 is SGHAT and CDR2 FQNNGV. CDR3 nucleotide sequence: TGTGCCAGCAGGGCCCCGAACACTGAAGCTTTCTTT. Protein sequence: CASRAPNTEAFF.

This chain uses TRBV7-9 with TRBJ2-7, with D maybe TRBD1 (5 bases). Between the trimmed V and J ends, which lost 0 bases and 5 bases, there was a span of 11 bases. Germline CDR1 and CDR2: SEHNR and FQNEAQ (reference sequence). This CDR3 is built from 14 residues. For the CDR3, the DNA is TGTGCCAGCAGCTTAGCGAATGACAGAGACGAGCAGTACTTC. It codes for CASSLANDRDEQYF.

CDR3 protein: CASSERIGRKNTGELFF. The CDR3 bases are TGTGCCAGCAGTGAACGAATTGGCAGGAAAAACACCGGGGAGCTGTTTTTT. The chain couples TRBV2 to TRBJ2-2; D uncertain. V gave up 2 bases and J gave up 2 bases, with 15 bases separating them. This CDR3 comprises 17 residues. Germline V gene sequence: CDR1 SNHLY, CDR2 FYNNEI.

V and J are TRBV5-1 and TRBJ2-3, with 9 bases aligning to TRBD2. J gave up 1 base and V 5 bases, and 8 bases lay outside the gene matches. The CDR3 is 16 residues long. Germline values: CDR1 SGHRS, CDR2 YFSETQ. The CDR3 loop reads CASRWTSVDRTDTQYF. For the CDR3, the DNA is TGCGCCAGCAGGTGGACTAGCGTCGACCGCACAGATACGCAGTATTTT.

The rearrangement links TRBV5-1 to TRBJ2-5, with D possibly matching TRBD1 (7 bases). Germline V gene data show CDR1 as SGHRS and CDR2 as YFSETQ. CDR3 length: 15 amino acids. The V and J ends lost 7 bases and 3 bases respectively, with 19 bases between them. CDR3 sequence reads: CASGIVGGGKETQYF. CDR3 bases: TGCGCCAGCGGCATTGTTGGAGGGGGCAAAGAGACCCAGTACTTC.

This clone was recorded only once. The V gene is TRBV6-5, the J gene TRBJ2-1; 8 nucleotides match TRBD1. Trimming cost V 2 bases and J 9 bases; bases outside gene matches: 9. CDR1 is MNHEY, CDR2 SVGAGI, per germline. This CDR3 region has 15 residues. The CDR3 loop is CASSYSQGAPGEQFF. The CDR3 nucleotides read TGTGCCAGCAGTTACAGCCAGGGGGCTCCGGGTGAGCAGTTCTTC.

The V and J genes are TRBV6-6 and TRBJ2-1; D is undetermined. CDR1 MNHNY and CDR2 SVGAGI come from the germline V gene (reference sequence). CDR3 size: 12 residues. Trimming removed 11 bases from V and 8 bases from J, with 16 bases in between. CDR3: CASSPQADEQFF. DNA of the CDR3: TGTGCCTCCTCACCTCAGGCAGATGAGCAGTTCTTC.